The source of this T cell receptor (beta chain) is a study of shared clonotypes between healthy human individuals. Study as a whole: Ranging from 18 to 49 in age, donors were a couple of women and a few men.

Details on this clone: Its matching antigen is unknown.

Study outcomes and limitations: Clonotypes shared by all four sorted-subset donors had higher generation probabilities than non-shared clonotypes. A handful of donors had 4% to 6.5% of their naive CD4 clonotypes in common. The authors expected sequencing depth to affect clonotype sharing among donors.

Using immunoSEQ multiplex PCR, the repertoire was profiled, and TCRdb retains in-frame clones only, with some absent. The table has roughly 1,500,000 clones, roughly 98.5% seen once. V shed 4 bases and J shed 2 bases, with 14 bases lying between them. Per germline, CDR1 SGHNT and CDR2 YYREEE (reference sequence). The CDR3 sequence is 15 residues long. The receptor comes from a young man in good health. Sequenced: naive CD4+ T cells sorted from blood. The subset is: CD45RA+ positively selected. The chain recombines TRBV5-4 with TRBJ2-3, with D possibly being TRBD1 (5 bases). The CDR3 region is CASSDFRQPTDTQYF. CDR3 coding DNA: TGTGCCAGCAGCGATTTCAGACAGCCCACAGATACGCAGTATTTT.